This TCR beta chain was found in a study of OX40 agonist ivuxolimab in advanced cancers. Turning to the overall study: Ivuxolimab was a fully human IgG2 agonistic monoclonal antibody targeting the costimulatory receptor OX40 (CD134). Three dose-escalation patients achieved partial responses, one with hepatocellular carcinoma and two with cutaneous melanoma. Of the approximately 54 patients in dose escalation, 19 had hepatocellular carcinoma, about 15 had melanoma, 9 had renal cell carcinoma and 9 had head and neck cancer. In the dose-escalation cohort, 82.7% of patients were male, and the mean age was around 60 years, with a range of 23 to 79. The purpose of peripheral TCRbeta sequencing was to test whether ivuxolimab changed TCR sequence diversity and led to clonal T-cell expansion. The paper describes the monotherapy dose-escalation part (N of about 54 patients) of the phase I trial of ivuxolimab. Intravenous ivuxolimab was administered to patients every 2 weeks at six dose levels: 0.01, 0.1, 0.3, 1.5, 3 and 10 mg/kg. Patients were allowed to have had prior anti-PD-1, anti-PD-L1 or anti-CTLA-4 therapy, and roughly 40% of the dose-escalation patients had been treated with checkpoint inhibitors.

Genomic DNA was isolated from the sorted cells so that the TCRbeta CDR3 region could be sequenced. TCRbeta CDR3 regions were sequenced using the immunoSEQ Assay. The source is immuneACCESS, and TCRdb retained only in-frame sequences with V and J called. Part of the clones is not carried over; for the studies checked, unresolved V genes explain less than half of this, and the remainder is unexplained. Within this sample are 75,000 to 100,000 clones, with 90% to 95% of them counted one time only. In total, the top ten clones hold approximately 0.32% of the sample. Patients with autoimmune disease history or receiving systemic immunosuppression were excluded from the trial. Peripheral blood for TCR sequencing was collected from all dose cohorts at baseline, on cycle 4 day 1, and on cycle 7 day 1. The samples were drawn from a first-in-human, open-label, multicenter phase I dose-escalation trial of ivuxolimab. Adults with locally advanced or metastatic head and neck squamous cell, hepatocellular, melanoma or renal cell carcinoma were enrolled in the trial. Before TCR sequencing, CD4+ T cells and CD8+ T cells were sorted from peripheral blood as separate populations.

V is pared back by 4 bases and J by 7 bases, with 24 bases lying between the germline termini. Taken from cysteine to phenylalanine, the CDR3 has 16 residues. Only the CDR3 part of the read is kept: 48 bases, read in frame from the first base. Via the germline V gene, CDR1 is SGHDT and CDR2 YYEEEE. As regards this clone: This receptor's antigen is unknown. One base away there is no much larger clone; base qualities are not given.

What the work shows at the level of the full study, not this receptor alone: In the 0.1-3.0 mg/kg groups, partial responders had among the lowest normalized peripheral clonal expansion, particularly in CD8+ T cells. The antigen specificity of the clonally expanded peripheral T cells was not determined. On average, CD8+ T cells showed more expanded clones than CD4+ T cells after ivuxolimab. At doses from 0.1 to 3.0 mg/kg, clonal expansion was seen in both CD4+ and CD8+ blood T cells between baseline and week 6. Low levels of normalized T-cell clonal expansion were also seen in some nonresponding patients.

In this chain, TRBV5-6 is recombined with TRBJ2-7; TRBD2 is possibly the D segment (6 matching bases). This TCR came from an adult with an advanced solid tumor such as melanoma, head and neck, liver or kidney cancer. This specimen was CD4+ or CD8+ T cells sorted from blood, taken in a trial of the OX40 agonist ivuxolimab. The nucleotide sequence is TGTGCCAGCAGCCCTAAGGATGGCGCGGGGTTTGGAGAGCAGTACTTC. This is translated as CASSPKDGAGFGEQYF.